Shown below are 20 T cell receptor beta chains from a single sample sequenced in a study of T cells in Graves' hyperthyroidism and ophthalmopathy. Researchers took RNA transcripts and amplified the TCR beta CDR3 regions from them. First-round RT-PCR targeting the TCR CDR3 was performed with the HTBI primer set. TCRdb fed the multiplex PCR reads into MiXCR, producing one record per CDR3 protein. The table includes approximately 370,000 distinct CDR3 sequences, 15% detected once. Sequencing was performed on blood. These receptors came from a woman younger than 45 with Graves' hyperthyroidism.

The CDR3 region has the DNA TGTGCCAGCAGCGTAGGCGGGGCGGGAGGGCTCGCCAATGAGCAGTTCTTC. As protein: CASSVGGAGGLANEQFF. This chain uses TRBV28 with TRBJ2-1; TRBD2 agrees at 9 bases. Germline values: CDR1 MDHEN, CDR2 SYDVKM. The CDR3 length is 17 residues. J lost 6 bases, V lost 6 bases, and 15 bases had no gene match. Drawing the rest from reference TRBV28 and TRBJ2-1, the complete variable domain is DVKVTQSSRYLVKRTGEKVFLECVQDMDHENMFWYRQDPGLGLRLIYFSYDVKMKEKGDIPEGYSVSREKKERFSLILESASTNQTSMYLCASSVGGAGGLANEQFFGPGTRLTVL.

The CDR3 DNA is TGCAGCGTAGGATCAGGGGACGAGCAGTACTTC. It specifies CSVGSGDEQYF. This sequence joins TRBV29-1 and TRBJ2-7; weak D call: TRBD1 (6 bases). V was pared by 6 bases and J by 5 bases, with 11 bases between. The CDR3 runs to 11 residues. Germline-derived CDR1 and CDR2 are SQVTM and ANQGSEA.

This clonotype was seen only a few times. This rearrangement joins TRBV4-1 to TRBJ2-3; 10 bases align to TRBD1. This CDR3 is built from 17 residues. Unmatched junction bases numbered 8, after V lost 4 bases and J lost 1 base. Per the germline V gene, CDR1 is MGHRA and CDR2 is YSYEKL. DNA of the CDR3: TGCGCCAGCAGCCGGCCGGGACAGGGGTCAGGCACAGATACGCAGTATTTT. Translating it yields CASSRPGQGSGTDTQYF.

The chain employs TRBV10-1 and TRBJ2-2; D possibly matches TRBD1 or TRBD2 (5 bases each). V was cut by 3 bases and J by 4 bases, with 12 bases left in between. The CDR3 has 15 amino acids. Germline V gene data show CDR1 as WNHNN and CDR2 as SYGVQD (reference sequence). CDR3 protein: CASSDVGTSTGELFF. Here the CDR3 DNA reads TGCGCCAGCAGTGACGTCGGGACGAGCACCGGGGAGCTGTTTTTT.

This clonotype occurred many times. The chain is built from TRBV6-4 and TRBJ2-1, with 9 bases matching TRBD2. Germline CDR1 and CDR2: MRHNA and SNTAGT. The CDR3 contains 15 residues. The V gene end was trimmed by 0 bases and the J gene end by 6 bases; junction bases not matched to a gene: 3. Written as DNA, the CDR3 is TGTGCCAGCAGTGACTCGGCTAGCGGGGTCAATGAGCAGTTCTTC. It codes for CASSDSASGVNEQFF.

This clonotype came up many times. CDR3 nucleotides: TGTGCCAGCACCCAAGGGGCCAGGGGGTCTCAGCCCCAGCATTTT. It encodes CASTQGARGSQPQHF. The chain carries TRBV12-3 or TRBV12-4 and TRBJ1-5; 7 bases are a match to TRBD1. CDR3 length: 15 amino acids. Germline trimming cut 7 bases from V and 6 bases from J; bases unmatched to any gene: 12.

This clonotype was picked up many times. This sequence joins TRBV28 and TRBJ1-1; no reliable D call. This CDR3 region has 14 residues. V was clipped by 1 base and J by 0 bases, with 6 bases between them. Germline V CDR1 and CDR2: MDHEN, SYDVKM. CDR3 protein: CASSLFGVNTEAFF. The CDR3 bases are TGTGCCAGCAGTTTATTCGGGGTGAACACTGAAGCTTTCTTT.

The chain carries TRBV28 and TRBJ2-7; 9 bases fit TRBD1. The CDR3 contains 14 residues. V lost 9 bases to trimming and J lost 0 bases; unmatched junction nucleotides: 6. Germline V gene sequence: CDR1 MDHEN, CDR2 SYDVKM. The CDR3 is CASRGTGSSYEQYF. CDR3 bases: TGTGCCAGTAGAGGGACAGGGAGCTCCTACGAGCAGTACTTC. Filled out from reference TRBV28 and TRBJ2-7, the complete variable domain reads DVKVTQSSRYLVKRTGEKVFLECVQDMDHENMFWYRQDPGLGLRLIYFSYDVKMKEKGDIPEGYSVSREKKERFSLILESASTNQTSMYLCASRGTGSSYEQYFGPGTRLTVT.

This clonotype was counted many times. The chain uses TRBV15 and TRBJ2-3; a weak D match, TRBD2 (5 bases). Germline V CDR1 and CDR2: LNHNV, YYDKDF (reference sequence). The CDR3 covers 13 residues. Trimming stripped 5 bases from V and 6 bases from J, with 12 bases between. Here the CDR3 reads CATSGGVADTQYF. For the CDR3, the DNA is TGTGCCACCAGCGGAGGCGTGGCGGATACGCAGTATTTT.

This clonotype was recorded many times. The genes are TRBV3-1 and TRBJ1-2; a weak D match, TRBD1 (6 bases). Trimming removed 3 bases at V and 8 bases at J, with 16 bases between. This CDR3 region has 14 residues. In germline, CDR1 is LGHDT, CDR2 YNNKEL (reference sequence). Here the CDR3 DNA reads TGTGCCAGCAGCCATTACAGGGACGGAGGGGGCTACACCTTC. Its protein is CASSHYRDGGGYTF.

This clonotype was detected ten times or more. The V and J genes are TRBV18 and TRBJ2-1; 11 bases are shared with TRBD2. There are 16 residues in the CDR3. Germline trimming cut 3 bases from V and 8 bases from J; bases unmatched to any gene: 9. Germline V CDR1 and CDR2: KGHSH, LQKENI. CDR3 DNA: TGTGCCAGCTCACCGGCCCCTAGCGGGAGGTCTGATGAGCAGTTCTTC. Encoded protein: CASSPAPSGRSDEQFF.

This clonotype was counted ten times or more. The V and J genes are TRBV6-1 and TRBJ2-7; no reliable D call. Germline V gene data show CDR1 as MNHNS and CDR2 as SASEGT. Deletions cut 5 bases from V and 7 bases from J, with 15 bases between. CDR3 size: 13 residues. CDR3 loop: CASSRGRPTEQYF. The CDR3 region has the DNA TGTGCCAGCAGTCGCGGACGGCCTACGGAGCAGTACTTC.

In this sample, this clonotype turned up many times. This chain uses TRBV28 with TRBJ1-5; 7 bases match TRBD1. V was clipped by 6 bases and J by 1 base; unmatched bases: 12. In germline, CDR1 is MDHEN, CDR2 SYDVKM. This CDR3 is built from 17 residues. CDR3 region: CASSSNRQGWSNQPQHF. The CDR3 DNA reads TGTGCCAGCAGCTCGAACCGACAGGGATGGAGCAATCAGCCCCAGCATTTT.

This clonotype was detected many times. V usage is TRBV18 and J usage is TRBJ1-1; D gene uncertain. V was trimmed by 5 bases and J by 5 bases, leaving 12 bases between them. The germline gives CDR1 KGHSH, CDR2 LQKENI. This CDR3 has 13 residues. CDR3 amino acids: CASSSVLGTEAFF. For the CDR3, the DNA is TGTGCCAGCTCATCAGTCCTAGGGACTGAAGCTTTCTTT.

This clonotype was found many times. V is TRBV6-2 or TRBV6-3 and J is TRBJ2-3, with 8 nucleotides matching TRBD2. The V gene end was trimmed by 2 bases and the J gene end by 1 base; junction bases not matched to a gene: 2. CDR1 and CDR2 from the germline V gene are MNHEY and SVGEGT. This CDR3 comprises 15 residues. In DNA form, the CDR3 reads TGTGCCAGCAGTTACCAGACTAGCGGCACAGATACGCAGTATTTT. Translation: CASSYQTSGTDTQYF.

At least ten counts were recorded for this clonotype. The CDR3 here is CASSTTSGSHNEQFF. In nucleotides, the CDR3 is TGTGCCAGCAGCACCACTAGCGGGAGCCACAATGAGCAGTTCTTC. The chain links TRBV7-9 to TRBJ2-1, with TRBD2 matching over 11 bases. This CDR3 has 15 amino acids. Germline V gene lookup returns CDR1 SEHNR and CDR2 FQNEAQ (reference sequence). J was trimmed by 5 bases and V by 5 bases; bases with no gene match: 5.

This chain joins TRBV10-2 and TRBJ2-7; 12 bases line up with TRBD2. Germline CDR1 and CDR2: WSHSY and SAAADI. With 6 bases clipped from V and 5 bases from J, the junction kept 8 bases outside the gene matches. The length of the CDR3 is 15 residues. The CDR3 nucleotides are TGCGCCAGCAGAAGACTAGCGGGAGTCAGGAACGAGCAGTACTTC. Translated: CASRRLAGVRNEQYF.

This clonotype has a count of ten or more. This chain joins TRBV3-1 and TRBJ1-1; D is undetermined. The germline CDR1 and CDR2 sequences are LGHDT and YNNKEL (reference sequence). V was shortened by 4 bases and J by 7 bases, with 13 bases between the two germline ends. There are 13 residues in the CDR3. The CDR3 loop reads CASSLGVKVEAFF. The CDR3 DNA sequence: TGTGCCAGCAGCCTCGGAGTCAAAGTTGAAGCTTTCTTT. Filled out from reference TRBV3-1 and TRBJ1-1, the complete variable domain reads DTAVSQTPKYLVTQMGNDKSIKCEQNLGHDTMYWYKQDSKKFLKIMFSYNNKELIINETVPNRFSPKSPDKAHLNLHINSLELGDSAVYFCASSLGVKVEAFFGQGTRLTVV.

This clonotype occurred a few times. The V and J genes are TRBV6-2 or TRBV6-3 and TRBJ2-4; D gene uncertain. Trimming took off 7 bases at V and 3 bases at J, with 4 bases between the two ends. Per germline, CDR1 MNHEY and CDR2 SVGEGT. This CDR3 is 11 amino acids long. For the CDR3, the DNA is TGTGCCAGCACCGACAAAAACATTCAGTACTTC. Translated, it gives CASTDKNIQYF.

This clonotype was seen at least ten times. The rearrangement joins TRBV7-8 to TRBJ1-2, with 9 bases lining up with TRBD1. The V segment lost 0 bases and the J segment 4 bases; nucleotides outside the gene matches: 6. The germline CDR1 and CDR2 sequences are SGHVS and FQNEAQ. The CDR3 extends over 16 amino acids. CDR3 loop: CASSLASDRGSYGYTF. The CDR3 nucleotides read TGTGCCAGCAGCTTAGCGTCAGACAGGGGGTCCTATGGCTACACCTTC.